The 15 T cell receptor beta chains in this list originate from one sample, sequenced in a study of T cells in women clearing cervical HPV infection. Here immunoSEQ multiplex PCR was the method, and the copy in TCRdb shows in-frame clones only, minus some. Its table records about 36,000 clones. Sequenced input: blood buffy coat. These receptor sequences come from a woman aged 18-69 years with a cervical HPV16 infection that either progressed to CIN3+ or cleared (not recorded which).

For this clone: The CDR3 end falls 3 residues outside the read, so it is completed with the germline J gene. The chain carries TRBV20-1 and TRBJ2-1; D remains unclear. The ends were cut back, 7 bases at V and 6 bases at J, with 13 bases in the middle. The CDR3 is 12 amino acids. Germline CDR1 is DFQATT and CDR2 is SNEGSKA (reference sequence). CDR3 DNA (partial): TGCAGTGTGACTCCTTTTTCCAATGAG. Its translation: CSVTPFSNE. The whole CDR3 sequence is CSVTPFSNEQFF.

On this clone itself: Read sequence stops 3 residues before the CDR3 end, and the germline J gene provides the missing end. V usage is TRBV28 and J usage is TRBJ2-7; 10 bases line up with TRBD1. V lost 5 bases and J lost 0; bases outside the gene matches: 7. Germline CDR1 reads MDHEN; CDR2 reads SYDVKM. This CDR3 is 16 amino acids long. This CDR3 reads CASSPGTGASSYEQYF. The CDR3 bases that were read are TGTGCCAGCAGTCCAGGGACAGGGGCGTCCTCCTACGAG.

As to this clone: The read ends 3 residues early relative to the CDR3; the germline J gene fills the gap. The chain is built from TRBV2 and TRBJ2-3; D perhaps matches TRBD1 (6 bases). The CDR3 contains 15 residues. Germline assignment: CDR1 SNHLY and CDR2 FYNNEI. CDR3 DNA (partial): TGTGCCAGCAGTGAAGCGGCGAGGGACAATCAGCCG. Translated: CASSEAARDNQP. Given in full, the CDR3 is CASSEAARDNQPQYF. The whole variable domain, remainder taken from reference TRBV2 and TRBJ2-3, is EPEVTQTPSHQVTQMGQEVILRCVPISNHLYFYWYRQILGQKVEFLVSFYNNEISEKSEIFDDQFSVERPDGSNFTLKIRSTKLEDSAMYFCASSEAARDNQPQYFGPGTRLTVL.

CDR3 DNA (partial): TGCAGCGTTTGGTCTGGGGCCAACGTA. It encodes CSVWSGANV. The entire CDR3 reads CSVWSGANVLFF. The chain uses TRBV29-1 and TRBJ1-4; perhaps TRBD1 as D (5 bases). The read comes to an end 3 residues before the CDR3 does, leaving the germline J gene to fill in the end. CDR1 is SQVTM and CDR2 is ANQGSEA in the germline V gene. This CDR3 spans 12 amino acids. The full variable domain, rest sourced from reference TRBV29-1 and TRBJ1-4, is SAVISQKPSRDICQRGTSLTIQCQVDSQVTMMFWYRQQPGQSLTLIATANQGSEATYESGFVIDKFPISRPNLTFSTLTVSNMSPEDSSIYLCSVWSGANVLFFGSGTQLSVL.

A note on this clone: The sequence runs out 3 residues before the end of the CDR3; the remainder is reconstructed from the germline J gene. This chain joins TRBV5-1 and TRBJ2-3; 9 nucleotides agree with TRBD1. J lost 6 bases, V lost 4 bases, and 9 bases had no gene match. Germline CDR1 and CDR2: SGHRS and YFSETQ. This CDR3 contains 15 residues. The CDR3 bases that were read are TGCGCCAGCAGCGTGGGACAGGGAAGGGCGGATACG. Protein product: CASSVGQGRADT. In full, the CDR3 reads CASSVGQGRADTQYF. The entire variable domain, with the rest obtained from reference TRBV5-1 and TRBJ2-3, is as follows: KAGVTQTPRYLIKTRGQQVTLSCSPISGHRSVSWYQQTPGQGLQFLFEYFSETQRNKGNFPGRFSGRQFSNSRSEMNVSTLELGDSALYLCASSVGQGRADTQYFGPGTRLTVL.

Turning to this clone: The sequence runs out 3 residues before the end of the CDR3; the remainder is reconstructed from the germline J gene. This chain links TRBV5-1 with TRBJ2-1, with TRBD2 matching over 7 bases. The CDR3 consists of 14 residues. J lost 4 bases, V lost 6 bases, and 7 bases had no gene match. Germline V gene data show CDR1 as SGHRS and CDR2 as YFSETQ. The chain's CDR3 is CASTNGGGYNEQFF. CDR3 DNA (partial): TGCGCCAGCACAAACGGGGGAGGGTACAATGAG.

In the case of this clone: The CDR3 goes on 3 residues after the read ends, and that part is filled in from the germline J gene. The chain couples TRBV7-8 to TRBJ2-7; 9 bases align to TRBD2. The CDR3 is 15 residues long. The J segment lost 4 bases and the V segment lost 0 bases, leaving 4 bases of the junction unmatched. Per germline, CDR1 SGHVS and CDR2 FQNEAQ. CDR3 DNA, as far as it was read: TGTGCCAGCAGCTTAGCGAGTAGCGGGGGTTACGAG. It translates to CASSLASSGGYE. The whole CDR3 sequence reads CASSLASSGGYEQYF.

A word on this clone: The read gets to within 3 residues of the CDR3 end, and the germline J gene fills in the rest. The V and J genes are TRBV5-1 and TRBJ1-1; TRBD1 matches at 9 bases. The germline CDR1 and CDR2 sequences are SGHRS and YFSETQ. CDR3 size: 15 residues. J gave up 4 bases and V 5 bases, and 9 bases lay outside the gene matches. CDR3 residues: CASRRTGEVGTEAFF. The CDR3 DNA, read in part, is TGCGCCAGCAGAAGGACAGGGGAGGTAGGCACTGAA.

Details on this clone: The sequence runs out 3 residues before the end of the CDR3; the remainder is reconstructed from the germline J gene. The V and J genes are TRBV19 and TRBJ2-1, with TRBD2 matching 7 bases. This CDR3 is built from 15 residues. The germline V gene has CDR1 LNHDA and CDR2 SQIVND (reference sequence). Trimming removed 5 bases from V and 0 bases from J; junction bases left unmatched: 4. This chain's CDR3 is CASSWGGSSYNEQFF. The covered CDR3 bases are TGTGCCAGTAGTTGGGGGGGGAGCTCCTACAATGAG.

A remark on this clone: The read halts 3 residues ahead of the CDR3 end, with the missing end drawn from the germline J gene. V and J are TRBV7-3 and TRBJ1-5; a possible D gene is TRBD1 (5 bases). Germline V lookup: CDR1 SGHTA, CDR2 FQGTGA. With 2 bases removed from V and 6 bases from J, the gap between germline ends came to 8 bases. The CDR3 contains 13 residues. CDR3 DNA, as far as it was read: TGTGCCAGCAGCTTAGACAGATCTCAGCCC. It translates to CASSLDRSQP. In full, the CDR3 reads CASSLDRSQPQHF.

About this clone itself: The sequenced fragment ends 3 residues before the CDR3 boundary, so the rest is inferred from the germline J gene. This chain links TRBV5-1 with TRBJ2-7, with 7 bases matching TRBD1. Germline CDR1 reads SGHRS; CDR2 reads YFSETQ. The CDR3 loop spans 15 amino acids. After removal of 0 bases from V and 0 bases from J, the junction contained 3 bases not matched to a gene. CDR3 DNA (partial): TGCGCCAGCAGCTTGGACGGGACAGTCTCCTACGAG. This translates into CASSLDGTVSYE. The whole CDR3 protein reads CASSLDGTVSYEQYF.

In regard to this clone: The read falls 3 residues short of the CDR3 end, and the missing part is taken from the germline J gene. Other nucleotide sequences in the sample specify the same CDR3. V is TRBV7-8 and J is TRBJ1-3; D is perhaps TRBD1 (5 bases). This CDR3 has 12 residues. Looked up from germline, CDR1 is SGHVS and CDR2 is FQNEAQ. This CDR3 reads CASSARREVIYF. The part of the CDR3 DNA that was read is TGTGCCAGCAGCGCACGCAGGGAAGTT.

On this clone: The read terminates 3 residues before the CDR3 end, so the remaining end is supplied by the germline J gene. V usage is TRBV19 and J usage is TRBJ2-5; D is tentatively TRBD1 or TRBD2 (5 bases each). This CDR3 is built from 13 residues. The V and J ends lost 3 bases and 5 bases respectively, with 10 bases between them. Germline V gives CDR1 LNHDA, CDR2 SQIVND (reference sequence). CDR3 DNA, as far as it was read: TGTGCCAGTAGTATTGGCAGGGAGGAGACC. Its protein product is CASSIGREET. The entire CDR3 sequence reads CASSIGREETQYF.

As for this clone: The read terminates 3 residues ahead of where the CDR3 ends, so the germline J gene completes it. The chain combines TRBV20-1 with TRBJ2-7, with 10 nucleotides matching TRBD2. CDR1 and CDR2 (germline): DFQATT, SNEGSKA (reference sequence). The CDR3 consists of 13 residues. V gave up 6 bases and J gave up 3 bases; unmatched junction bases: 5. CDR3 sequence: CSARTSGYYEQYF. CDR3 bases read: TGCAGTGCCAGGACTAGCGGATACTACGAG.

A remark on this clone: At one boundary the junction diverges from the germline segment, which might be a read error. The read ends 3 residues early relative to the CDR3; the germline J gene fills the gap. This chain links TRBV20-1 with TRBJ2-5; D might be TRBD1 or TRBD2, each matching 6 bases. This CDR3 region has 12 residues. CDR1 DFQATT and CDR2 SNEGSKA come from the germline V gene (reference sequence). CDR3 protein: CSPRGARETQYF. CDR3 DNA (partial): TGCAGTCCTAGGGGGGCGCGGGAGACC.